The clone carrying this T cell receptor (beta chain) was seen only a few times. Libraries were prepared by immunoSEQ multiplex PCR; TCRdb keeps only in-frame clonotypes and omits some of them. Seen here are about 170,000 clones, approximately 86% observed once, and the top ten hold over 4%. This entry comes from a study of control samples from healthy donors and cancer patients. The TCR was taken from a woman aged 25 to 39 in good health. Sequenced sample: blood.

CDR3 bases: TGTGCCAGTAGTGAACAGGGTGGGGATCGGCCCCAGCATTTT. The encoded protein is CASSEQGGDRPQHF. The chain joins TRBV19 to TRBJ1-5; a weak D match, TRBD1 (6 bases). Germline V gene sequence: CDR1 LNHDA, CDR2 SQIVND (reference sequence). The CDR3 is 14 amino acids. V was pared by 5 bases and J by 9 bases, with 17 bases between.